The 25 T cell receptor beta chains reported below all come from one sample, sequenced in a study of T cell responses to AZD1222 COVID-19 vaccine (dated by TCRdb to the early 2020s). The time point label corresponds to: about 28 days (+/-7) after the second vaccine dose. Receptors were amplified or captured by the immunoSEQ multiplex PCR assay. Entries here come from immuneACCESS through TCRdb and include only in-frame sequences with V and J called. Some clones fail to appear in such tables; in the studies checked, an unresolved V gene covers under half of the shortfall, and the cause of the remainder is unknown. Here the sample has 250,000 to 300,000 clones; 90% to 95% occur a single time. The leading ten clones occupy approximately 0.52% of the sample. The sequencing used peripheral blood, collected 28 days after the second AZD1222 dose. The receptors were gathered from an adult who received the AZD1222 COVID-19 vaccine.

This clone appeared a few times. The chain links TRBV30 to TRBJ1-1; 10 bases match TRBD1. Germline V lookup: CDR1 GTSNPN, CDR2 SVGIG (reference sequence). This CDR3 comprises 15 residues. The junction had 9 bases not matched to a gene; V was cut back by 3 bases and J by 5 bases. CDR3 region: CAWSAKGQGMTEAFF. DNA of the CDR3: TGTGCCTGGAGCGCAAAGGGACAGGGGATGACTGAAGCTTTCTTT. Drawing the rest from reference TRBV30 and TRBJ1-1, the complete variable domain is SQTIHQWPATLVQPVGSPLSLECTVEGTSNPNLYWYRQAAGRGLQLLFYSVGIGQISSEVPQNLSASRPQDRQFILSSKKLLLSDSGFYLCAWSAKGQGMTEAFFGQGTRLTVV.

The chain has TRBV28 and TRBJ1-4; no clear D. Germline V gene lookup returns CDR1 MDHEN and CDR2 SYDVKM. The CDR3 is made up of 11 amino acids. The V end lost 4 bases, the J end lost 8 bases, and 5 bases lay between the germline ends. CDR3 sequence reads: CASSSTEKLFF. CDR3 coding DNA: TGTGCCAGCAGTTCGACAGAAAAACTGTTTTTT. Drawing the rest from reference TRBV28 and TRBJ1-4, the complete variable domain is DVKVTQSSRYLVKRTGEKVFLECVQDMDHENMFWYRQDPGLGLRLIYFSYDVKMKEKGDIPEGYSVSREKKERFSLILESASTNQTSMYLCASSSTEKLFFGSGTQLSVL.

The V and J genes are TRBV3-1 (or the pseudogene TRBV3-2) and TRBJ1-6; 9 bases align to TRBD1. There are 15 residues in the CDR3. Per the germline V gene, CDR1 is LGHDT and CDR2 is YNNKEL (reference sequence). Germline trimming cut 8 bases from V and 8 bases from J; bases unmatched to any gene: 10. The CDR3 bases are TGTGCCAGCGCCCAGGACAGGGGCTTGGATTCACCCCTCCACTTT. Translating it yields CASAQDRGLDSPLHF.

This sequence joins TRBV2 and TRBJ1-2; maybe TRBD1 (5 bases). Trimming stripped 6 bases from V and 7 bases from J, with 15 bases between. The CDR3 totals 13 residues. Per germline, CDR1 SNHLY and CDR2 FYNNEI. This CDR3 reads CASSAGRFGGYTF. In DNA, the CDR3 is TGTGCCAGCAGCGCGGGACGCTTCGGTGGCTACACCTTC.

This clone was found once. The V and J genes are TRBV2 and TRBJ2-2; 12 nucleotides align to TRBD2. Losses at the gene ends were 7 bases for V and 4 bases for J; bases not matched to a gene: 4. CDR1 and CDR2 from the germline V gene are SNHLY and FYNNEI. This CDR3 has 15 amino acids. CDR3 in amino acids: CASKRLAGATGELFF. The CDR3 DNA reads as TGTGCCAGCAAAAGACTAGCGGGAGCCACCGGGGAGCTGTTTTTT.

This chain connects TRBV19 to TRBJ2-1, with a weak D call TRBD1 (5 bases). The CDR3 length is 13 residues. Per the germline V gene, CDR1 is LNHDA and CDR2 is SQIVND (reference sequence). V lost 4 bases and J 9 bases, leaving 13 bases between the germline ends. For the CDR3, the DNA is TGTGCCAGTAGTACCAGGGCGGTGGGTGAGCAGTTCTTC. The encoded protein is CASSTRAVGEQFF.

The CDR3 loop is CASSLRRTGRLAVTDTQYF. CDR3 nucleotides: TGTGCCAGCAGTTTACGACGGACGGGGAGGCTAGCGGTCACAGATACGCAGTATTTT. J is TRBJ2-3 and V is TRBV28; 7 nucleotides line up with TRBD2. The CDR3 extends over 19 amino acids. V trimming: 2 bases; J trimming: 2 bases; junction bases outside the gene matches: 16. CDR1 MDHEN and CDR2 SYDVKM come from the germline V gene.

The rearrangement joins TRBV27 to TRBJ2-1, with TRBD1 as a possible D gene (5 bases). Germline V gene data show CDR1 as MNHEY and CDR2 as SMNVEV (reference sequence). V lost 2 bases to trimming and J lost 6 bases, with 14 bases between them. The CDR3 has 15 residues. The CDR3 loop is CASSLTQVPTNEQFF. In nucleotides, the CDR3 is TGTGCCAGCAGTTTAACACAGGTGCCAACCAATGAGCAGTTCTTC.

The V gene is TRBV7-9, the J gene TRBJ2-1, with a weak D call TRBD2 (6 bases). V was clipped by 6 bases and J by 9 bases, with 12 bases between them. The V gene's germline CDR1 is SEHNR and CDR2 FQNEAQ (reference sequence). The CDR3 loop spans 12 amino acids. The CDR3 reads CASRSTSSEQFF. The CDR3 nucleotides read TGTGCCAGCAGATCTACTAGCTCTGAGCAGTTCTTC.

This chain connects TRBV19 to TRBJ2-7; maybe TRBD2 (6 bases). Trimming stripped 8 bases from V and 1 base from J, with 12 bases between. Germline CDR1 is LNHDA and CDR2 is SQIVND (reference sequence). The CDR3 is made up of 13 amino acids. CDR3 nucleotide sequence: TGTGCCAGTGCGGAGGGCCCTTCCTACGAGCAGTACTTC. It yields the protein CASAEGPSYEQYF.

This clone is a singleton in its sample. The gene calls are TRBV28 and TRBJ1-4, with 7 bases lining up with TRBD1. Germline CDR1 MDHEN, CDR2 SYDVKM. The ends lost 5 bases at V and 4 bases at J; junction bases unmatched: 4. This CDR3 has 14 residues. The CDR3 is CASSLTGFNEKLFF. CDR3 DNA sequence: TGTGCCAGCAGTCTGACAGGGTTTAATGAAAAACTGTTTTTT.

The chain couples TRBV9 to TRBJ1-6; possible D gene TRBD1, 6 bases. This CDR3 contains 16 residues. Per the germline V gene, CDR1 is SGDLS and CDR2 is YYNGEE. V was trimmed by 0 bases and J by 9 bases, leaving 16 bases between them. CDR3 region: CASSVDRGQGGSPLHF. CDR3 bases: TGTGCCAGCAGCGTAGATCGGGGGCAGGGTGGTTCACCCCTCCACTTT. Looking up the rest from reference TRBV9 and TRBJ1-6 gives the full variable domain: DSGVTQTPKHLITATGQRVTLRCSPRSGDLSVYWYQQSLDQGLQFLIQYYNGEERAKGNILERFSAQQFPDLHSELNLSSLELGDSALYFCASSVDRGQGGSPLHFGNGTRLTVT.

The count of this clone is one. The chain links TRBV4-1 to TRBJ1-4, with D possibly TRBD1 on 5 matching bases. Germline V gene sequence: CDR1 MGHRA, CDR2 YSYEKL. Trimming cost V 1 base and J 5 bases, with 11 bases left between them. This CDR3 spans 15 amino acids. DNA for the CDR3: TGCGCCAGCAGCCAAGCCAGGCAGGGCAATGAAAAACTGTTTTTT. Its translation: CASSQARQGNEKLFF.

V gene TRBV7-2 combines with J gene TRBJ1-5; D perhaps matches TRBD1 (5 bases). CDR1 is SGHTA and CDR2 is FQGNSA in the germline V gene. Trimming removed 1 base at V and 0 bases at J, with 13 bases between. The CDR3 sequence is 17 residues long. The CDR3 region has the DNA TGTGCCAGCAGCTTAGTGTCGGGGCCACATAGCAATCAGCCCCAGCATTTT. Its translation: CASSLVSGPHSNQPQHF.

The V and J genes are TRBV18 and TRBJ2-7; TRBD1 agrees at 7 bases. This CDR3 is built from 14 residues. The V gene's germline CDR1 is KGHSH and CDR2 LQKENI. Trimming at V came to 3 bases and at J to 2 bases, leaving 4 bases not matched to a gene. The CDR3 region has the DNA TGTGCCAGCTCACCGACAGGGATTCCCTACGAGCAGTACTTC. This gives the protein CASSPTGIPYEQYF.

The chain employs TRBV28 and TRBJ1-1; D is undetermined. V dropped 5 bases and J dropped 11 bases, with 12 bases sitting between them. CDR3 length: 11 amino acids. The germline gives CDR1 MDHEN, CDR2 SYDVKM. For the CDR3, the DNA is TGTGCCAGCAGTGACGTTCTATTGGCTTTCTTT. Translating gives CASSDVLLAFF.

This chain connects TRBV28 to TRBJ1-1; D is uncertain. The V end was cut by 7 bases, the J end by 1 base, with 10 bases between. The CDR3 has 13 amino acids. CDR1 and CDR2 from the germline V gene are MDHEN and SYDVKM. For the CDR3, the DNA is TGTGCCAGCAACCTCCAGAGGAACACTGAAGCTTTCTTT. This codes for CASNLQRNTEAFF.

This sequence joins TRBV5-4 and TRBJ2-7, with no clear D. Trimming stripped 0 bases from V and 5 bases from J, with 9 bases between. Germline V lookup: CDR1 SGHNT, CDR2 YYREEE (reference sequence). The CDR3 totals 13 residues. In nucleotides, the CDR3 is TGTGCCAGCAGCTTGGCCGTCGAGGACGAGCAGTACTTC. This sequence encodes CASSLAVEDEQYF.

This clone has just one count. The chain links TRBV27 to TRBJ1-2; weak D call: TRBD1 (5 bases). The V gene lost 3 bases and the J gene lost 8 bases, with 13 bases spanning the gap. CDR3 length: 13 amino acids. The germline gives CDR1 MNHEY, CDR2 SMNVEV (reference sequence). CDR3 protein: CASSLSQGGGYTF. In DNA, the CDR3 is TGTGCCAGCAGTTTGTCGCAGGGAGGCGGCTACACCTTC.

The rearrangement links TRBV25-1 to TRBJ1-2; weak D call: TRBD1 (6 bases). Germline V gives CDR1 MGHDK, CDR2 SYGVNS. V dropped 6 bases and J dropped 2 bases, with 16 bases sitting between them. The CDR3 covers 15 residues. The CDR3 here is CASRERGGPNYGYTF. In nucleotides, the CDR3 is TGTGCCAGCAGGGAACGCGGGGGGCCAAACTATGGCTACACCTTC.

The V call is TRBV2, the J call TRBJ2-4; TRBD1 agrees at 7 bases. CDR3 length: 13 residues. Germline-derived CDR1 and CDR2 are SNHLY and FYNNEI. V lost 7 bases to trimming and J lost 6 bases; unmatched junction nucleotides: 6. The CDR3: CASKQGSGNIQYF. The CDR3 nucleotides are TGTGCCAGCAAACAGGGGTCGGGAAACATTCAGTACTTC.

The rearrangement joins TRBV7-2 to TRBJ1-5, with D maybe TRBD1 (5 bases). The CDR3 is 15 amino acids. The germline V and J ends were trimmed by 5 bases and 7 bases, with 18 bases remaining between them. The V gene's germline CDR1 is SGHTA and CDR2 FQGNSA. The CDR3 loop reads CASSLSWGEGQPQHF. CDR3 nucleotides: TGTGCCAGCAGCCTCTCGTGGGGGGAGGGGCAGCCCCAGCATTTT.

V gene TRBV13 combines with J gene TRBJ2-7, with 8 nucleotides matching TRBD2. Germline values: CDR1 PRHDT, CDR2 FYEKMQ (reference sequence). The CDR3 runs 15 residues. V dropped 0 bases and J dropped 4; count of bases not matched to a gene: 5. CDR3 protein: CASSLGTGGGYEQYF. As DNA, the CDR3 is TGTGCCAGCAGCTTAGGGACGGGAGGGGGTTACGAGCAGTACTTC.

This clone was seen only a few times. The J gene is TRBJ2-7, the V gene TRBV4-2, with 7 bases identical to TRBD1. V lost 0 bases, J lost 2 bases, and 4 bases stayed unmatched. CDR3 length: 15 amino acids. The V gene's germline CDR1 is LGHNA and CDR2 YNFKEQ. CDR3 bases: TGTGCCAGCAGCCAAGACCCGGGACAGCCCTACGAGCAGTACTTC. It translates to CASSQDPGQPYEQYF.

V usage is TRBV12-5 and J usage is TRBJ1-1; D might be TRBD1 (6 bases). CDR1 is LGHNT and CDR2 is FRNRAP in the germline V gene. V lost 3 bases to trimming and J lost 4 bases, with 18 bases between them. The CDR3 is 16 residues long. The CDR3 DNA reads as TGTGCTAGTGGTTTCGAGGGGGAAAGAGTCGGCACTGAAGCTTTCTTT. Translating it yields CASGFEGERVGTEAFF.